The T cell receptor (beta chain) under discussion was sequenced for a study of cytomegalovirus exposure and HLA in healthy donors. The PCR ran on 60 Vbeta and 13 Jbeta primers. This table comes from immunoSEQ multiplex PCR, and its TCRdb copy is limited to in-frame clones, with some not included. The table records 85,000 to 120,000 clones, more than 75% of them present only once. About this clone: One end of the junction fails to match germline, which may point to a read error.

CDR3 length: 12 residues. Germline V gives CDR1 SEHNR, CDR2 FQNEAQ (reference sequence). The specimen sequenced was PBMCs. This receptor was identified in a woman in her forties or fifties in good health and CMV-seropositive. The chain couples TRBV7-9 to TRBJ1-6; D call uncertain. The CDR3 sequence: CSSNNLNSPLHF. The CDR3 DNA reads as TGTTCCAGCAACAATTTAAATTCACCCCTCCACTTT.